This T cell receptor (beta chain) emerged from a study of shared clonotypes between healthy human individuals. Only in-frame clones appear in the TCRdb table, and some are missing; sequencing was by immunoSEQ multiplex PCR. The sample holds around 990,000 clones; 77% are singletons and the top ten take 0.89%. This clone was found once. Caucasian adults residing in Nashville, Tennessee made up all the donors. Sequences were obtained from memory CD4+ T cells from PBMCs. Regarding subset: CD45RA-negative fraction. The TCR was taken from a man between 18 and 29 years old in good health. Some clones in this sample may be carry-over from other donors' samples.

CDR3 coding DNA: TGTGCCAGCAACTTGGGACAGGGTAAATCCTCTGGGGCCAACGTCCTGACTTTC. This gives the protein CASNLGQGKSSGANVLTF. This chain uses TRBV2 with TRBJ2-6; 9 positions match TRBD1. V dropped 7 bases and J dropped 0; count of bases not matched to a gene: 10. Germline values: CDR1 SNHLY, CDR2 FYNNEI. The CDR3 runs to 18 residues.